This T cell receptor beta chain derives from a study of T cell repertoires in cytomegalovirus infection. Whole-study context: Recently described HLA-C-restricted plus well-studied HLA-B-restricted CMV epitopes were used. Carrying CMV and the relevant HLA type showed in public TCR beta signatures. Findings of the study overall: Cumulative public TCR beta family frequency identified CMV carriers with the relevant HLA. HLA-C-restricted CMV-specific TCR beta clonotypes were dominant in the ex vivo response.

Turning to this clonotype: The antigen is not known.

TCRdb reanalysed the reads using MiXCR and keeps one entry per CDR3 protein. The sample holds 70,000 to 95,000 distinct CDR3 sequences, 29% seen once. In germline, CDR1 is MNHEY, CDR2 SMNVEV (reference sequence). Between the trimmed V and J ends, which lost 5 bases and 0 bases, there was a span of 8 bases. The CDR3 totals 14 residues. The sample was CD8+ T cells from cultured PBMCs, taken from culture after CMV antigen stimulation. This chain links TRBV27 with TRBJ1-3, with unresolved D. The source is a human donor in good health (CMV status not recorded). Some clones in this sample may be carry-over from other donors' samples. In DNA form, the CDR3 reads TGTGCCAGCAGTACGGCCTACTCTGGAAACACCATATATTTT. Protein sequence: CASSTAYSGNTIYF.